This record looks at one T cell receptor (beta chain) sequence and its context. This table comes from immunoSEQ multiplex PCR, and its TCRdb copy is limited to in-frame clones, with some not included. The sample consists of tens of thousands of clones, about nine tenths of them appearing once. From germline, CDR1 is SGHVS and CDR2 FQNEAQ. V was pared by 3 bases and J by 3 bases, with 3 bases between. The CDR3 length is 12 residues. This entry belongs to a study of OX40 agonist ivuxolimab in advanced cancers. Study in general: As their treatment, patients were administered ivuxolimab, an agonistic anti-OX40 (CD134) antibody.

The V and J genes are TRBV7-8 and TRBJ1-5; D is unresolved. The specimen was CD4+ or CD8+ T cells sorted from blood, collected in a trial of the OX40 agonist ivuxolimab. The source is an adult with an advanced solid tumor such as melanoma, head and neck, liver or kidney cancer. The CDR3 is CASSFANQPQHF. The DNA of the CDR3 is TGTGCCAGCAGCTTTGCCAATCAGCCCCAGCATTTT.